The 15 T cell receptor beta chains below come from one sample, sequenced in a study of OX40 agonist ivuxolimab in advanced cancers. TCRdb's table, derived via immunoSEQ multiplex PCR, lists solely in-frame clones and lacks some. The top ten hold about 35% of the sample, which has roughly 43,000 clones, approximately 83% seen once. This material consisted of CD4+ or CD8+ T cells sorted from blood, taken in a trial of the OX40 agonist ivuxolimab. These receptors all stem from an adult with an advanced solid tumor such as melanoma, head and neck, liver or kidney cancer.

The chain links TRBV28 to TRBJ2-7; D may be TRBD2 (5 bases). Per the germline V gene, CDR1 is MDHEN and CDR2 is SYDVKM. Deletions cut 3 bases from V and 5 bases from J, with 17 bases between. CDR3 length equals 15 residues. The CDR3 DNA is TGTGCCAGCAGTTTGCCCCTTCGGGAAGTTGACGAGCAGTACTTC. It encodes CASSLPLREVDEQYF.

In DNA, the CDR3 is TGCGCCAGCAGCAGTTCGGGCAGGTCCTACGAGCAGTACTTC. Its translation: CASSSSGRSYEQYF. The chain joins TRBV5-1 to TRBJ2-7; D is ambiguous. The CDR3 has 14 amino acids. Germline loops: CDR1 SGHRS, CDR2 YFSETQ. The ends were cut back, 4 bases at V and 1 base at J, with 12 bases in the middle.

This chain connects TRBV9 to TRBJ2-3; 7 bases line up with TRBD1. V shed 0 bases and J 2 bases; nucleotides not matched to a gene: 3. The CDR3 length is 15 residues. Looked up from germline, CDR1 is SGDLS and CDR2 is YYNGEE. The CDR3 nucleotides read TGTGCCAGCAGCGTAGAGGGACAGCTCACAGATACGCAGTATTTT. It is translated as CASSVEGQLTDTQYF.

The V gene is TRBV5-1, the J gene TRBJ2-7; 7 nucleotides agree with TRBD2. This CDR3 region has 15 residues. CDR1 and CDR2 from the germline V gene are SGHRS and YFSETQ. V shed 0 bases and J 4 bases; nucleotides not matched to a gene: 7. Here the CDR3 reads CASSLDGRGEYEQYF. CDR3 nucleotides: TGCGCCAGCAGCTTGGATGGCCGGGGGGAATACGAGCAGTACTTC.

The chain is built from TRBV2 and TRBJ1-4, with a possible D match to TRBD1 (5 bases). This CDR3 region has 13 residues. The germline V and J ends were trimmed by 1 base and 7 bases, with 7 bases remaining between them. CDR1 and CDR2 from the germline V gene are SNHLY and FYNNEI. CDR3 residues: CASSEEGVEKLFF. The CDR3 DNA sequence: TGTGCCAGCAGTGAAGAAGGGGTTGAAAAACTGTTTTTT.

The genes are TRBV15 and TRBJ1-2; maybe TRBD1 (5 bases). Trimming shortened V by 0 bases and J by 1 base, and 9 bases separated the two germline ends. Germline assignment: CDR1 LNHNV and CDR2 YYDKDF (reference sequence). The CDR3 is made up of 15 amino acids. CDR3 DNA sequence: TGTGCCACCAGCAGAGATCCGGGGGGTAACTATGGCTACACCTTC. Amino acid sequence: CATSRDPGGNYGYTF.

The chain combines TRBV28 with TRBJ1-5, with 7 bases aligning to TRBD1. This CDR3 is 16 amino acids long. Germline V CDR1 and CDR2: MDHEN, SYDVKM. The V gene end was trimmed by 6 bases and the J gene end by 0 bases; junction bases not matched to a gene: 8. The CDR3 is CASSQRRGASNQPQHF. The DNA for the CDR3 is TGTGCCAGCAGCCAGCGCAGGGGGGCTAGCAATCAGCCCCAGCATTTT.

This clone was counted once. The chain links TRBV13 to TRBJ2-3, with D possibly TRBD1 on 6 matching bases. The CDR3 is 13 amino acids. Trimming left V 5 bases short and J 4 bases short, with 10 bases between. The V gene's germline CDR1 is PRHDT and CDR2 FYEKMQ (reference sequence). The CDR3 DNA follows: TGTGCCAGCAGCCTCCCAGGGGCAGATACGCAGTATTTT. This translates into CASSLPGADTQYF.

In its sample, this clone was seen once. This rearrangement joins TRBV5-1 to TRBJ2-6; a possible D gene is TRBD1 (5 bases). Looked up from germline, CDR1 is SGHRS and CDR2 is YFSETQ. This CDR3 is 15 amino acids long. Trimming left V 4 bases short and J 2 bases short, with 10 bases between. CDR3 region: CASSPSGTGANVLTF. For the CDR3, the DNA is TGCGCCAGCAGCCCCTCAGGGACTGGGGCCAACGTCCTGACTTTC. Full variable domain (remainder filled in from reference TRBV5-1 and TRBJ2-6): KAGVTQTPRYLIKTRGQQVTLSCSPISGHRSVSWYQQTPGQGLQFLFEYFSETQRNKGNFPGRFSGRQFSNSRSEMNVSTLELGDSALYLCASSPSGTGANVLTFGAGSRLTVL.

This clone was seen only a few times. The chain combines TRBV11-2 with TRBJ2-7; no definite D call. The V gene lost 4 bases and the J gene lost 5 bases, with 15 bases spanning the gap. CDR1 is SGHAT and CDR2 is FQNNGV in the germline V gene. The length of the CDR3 is 14 residues. The CDR3 is CASSSRPGKDEQYF. CDR3 nucleotides: TGTGCCAGCAGCTCCCGTCCTGGTAAAGACGAGCAGTACTTC.

The genes are TRBV2 and TRBJ2-7; the match to TRBD2 covers 9 bases. This CDR3 contains 15 residues. The junction had 6 bases not matched to a gene; V was cut back by 4 bases and J by 2 bases. The germline V gene has CDR1 SNHLY and CDR2 FYNNEI. The DNA of the CDR3 is TGTGCCAGCAGTGGGGCTAGCGGGACTACCTACGAGCAGTACTTC. Translating gives CASSGASGTTYEQYF.

This clone was counted a single time. V usage is TRBV4-3 and J usage is TRBJ2-1; perhaps TRBD2 as D (6 bases). From germline, CDR1 is LGHNA and CDR2 YSLEER. The CDR3 is 15 amino acids. The V gene lost 3 bases and the J gene lost 0 bases, with 9 bases spanning the gap. In DNA, the CDR3 is TGCGCCAGCAGCCAGGTCGGGAGCTCCTACAATGAGCAGTTCTTC. Translating gives CASSQVGSSYNEQFF.

The chain combines TRBV6-1 with TRBJ2-7; 7 nucleotides align to TRBD2. V was pared by 10 bases and J by 5 bases, with 11 bases of the junction left unmatched. This CDR3 has 13 amino acids. Germline CDR1 is MNHNS and CDR2 is SASEGT. The DNA for the CDR3 is TGTGCCACCCTCGGTGGCAGCGGGGACGAGCAGTACTTC. Protein product: CATLGGSGDEQYF.

This clone showed up just once. The chain recombines TRBV4-1 with TRBJ1-4; a weak D match, TRBD1 (5 bases). The ends were cut back, 0 bases at V and 2 bases at J, with 22 bases in the middle. The CDR3 has 20 residues. The V gene's germline CDR1 is MGHRA and CDR2 YSYEKL. DNA for the CDR3: TGCGCCAGCAGCCAAGATCTTACGCGGTTCACGTGGGACACTAATGAAAAACTGTTTTTT. Its protein is CASSQDLTRFTWDTNEKLFF.

The chain carries TRBV18 and TRBJ2-5; D remains unclear. CDR3 length equals 14 residues. V was shortened by 1 base and J by 5 bases, with 11 bases between the two germline ends. Germline V gene sequence: CDR1 KGHSH, CDR2 LQKENI. The CDR3 loop reads CASSPRPIEETQYF. In nucleotides, the CDR3 is TGTGCCAGCTCACCACGGCCTATCGAGGAGACCCAGTACTTC.